Described below is a single T cell receptor (beta chain) sequence and its context. Its antigen is not identified. This sample stems from a study of radiotherapy plus CTLA-4 blockade in lung cancer. Repertoires were generated with immunoSEQ multiplex PCR, while TCRdb's copy carries only in-frame clones and drops some. The profile shows around 45,000 clones, 70% to 75% of them singletons. Regarding the study as a whole: Blood saw expansion of tumor-derived TCR clones after radiotherapy plus ipilimumab.

Germline CDR1 reads SGHTA; CDR2 reads FQGNSA. This CDR3 has 13 amino acids. V gave up 11 bases and J gave up 1 base, with 14 bases separating them. The specimen was peripheral blood, collected from a patient treated with radiotherapy plus ipilimumab. This sequence was found in a human donor with non-small cell lung cancer who had a complete response to radiotherapy plus ipilimumab. The gene calls are TRBV7-2 and TRBJ1-1, with no clear D. CDR3 DNA: TGTGCCGGCAAGCAGGCACCGAACACTGAAGCTTTCTTT. It is translated as CAGKQAPNTEAFF.